Listed here are 21 T cell receptor beta chains from one sample, sequenced in a study of somatic mutations in cytotoxic T cells in rheumatoid arthritis. TCRdb's table, derived via immunoSEQ multiplex PCR, lists solely in-frame clones and lacks some. The sample records 25,000 to 30,000 clones, 82% being singletons. Sample: CD8+ T cells sorted from blood. The receptors shown here come from a man over 45 in good health.

V usage is TRBV5-1 and J usage is TRBJ2-2; D perhaps matches TRBD1 (5 bases). Germline CDR1 and CDR2: SGHRS and YFSETQ. V was pared by 1 base and J by 4 bases, with 5 bases between. The CDR3 contains 13 residues. The CDR3 coding sequence is TGCGCCAGCAGCTTGACAGGCACCGGGGAGCTGTTTTTT. Its translation: CASSLTGTGELFF.

This chain uses TRBV19 with TRBJ2-7, with TRBD1 matching over 8 bases. In germline, CDR1 is LNHDA, CDR2 SQIVND (reference sequence). This CDR3 has 16 amino acids. J was trimmed by 0 bases and V by 3 bases; bases with no gene match: 7. The CDR3 nucleotides are TGTGCCAGTAGTATTGGCCGGGACAGGTTCTCCTACGAGCAGTACTTC. Its protein product is CASSIGRDRFSYEQYF.

CDR3 DNA sequence: TGTGCCAGAGGACAATCCGGGACAGGCAACAATGAGCAGTTCTTC. Translation: CARGQSGTGNNEQFF. The gene calls are TRBV2 and TRBJ2-1, with TRBD1 matching over 8 bases. The trim removed 9 bases at V and 5 bases at J, leaving 12 bases unmatched. In germline, CDR1 is SNHLY, CDR2 FYNNEI. The CDR3 extends over 15 amino acids.

The chain couples TRBV9 to TRBJ2-3; D may be TRBD2 (6 bases). CDR1 and CDR2 from the germline V gene are SGDLS and YYNGEE. Trimming cost V 3 bases and J 0 bases, with 8 bases left between them. The CDR3 covers 14 residues. In nucleotides, the CDR3 is TGTGCCAGCAGCGATAGCGGAAGCACAGATACGCAGTATTTT. It yields the protein CASSDSGSTDTQYF.

V gene TRBV11-2 combines with J gene TRBJ2-5, with 10 bases aligning to TRBD2. J lost 0 bases, V lost 6 bases, and 7 bases had no gene match. The CDR3 has 16 residues. The germline V gene encodes CDR1 SGHAT and CDR2 FQNNGV. The CDR3 region has the DNA TGTGCCAGCAGAACCCCTAGCGGGAGATACCAAGAGACCCAGTACTTC. It yields the protein CASRTPSGRYQETQYF.

J is TRBJ1-2 and V is TRBV6-5; no firm D call. The V and J ends lost 1 base and 3 bases respectively, with 12 bases between them. CDR1 and CDR2 from the germline V gene are MNHEY and SVGAGI. The CDR3 sequence is 15 residues long. This CDR3 reads CASSYFGSDHYGYTF. In DNA, the CDR3 is TGTGCCAGCAGTTACTTCGGATCGGATCACTATGGCTACACCTTC.

The genes are TRBV19 and TRBJ2-7, with TRBD1 matching 12 bases. After removal of 3 bases from V and 1 base from J, the junction contained 4 bases not matched to a gene. Germline loops: CDR1 LNHDA, CDR2 SQIVND (reference sequence). CDR3 length: 16 residues. The CDR3 protein is CASSIGTGGASYEQYF. The CDR3 DNA follows: TGTGCCAGTAGTATTGGGACAGGGGGCGCATCCTACGAGCAGTACTTC.

The CDR3 bases are TGTGCCAGCAGTTTGTTTCGGATCCCGAACCCCAATGAGCAGTTCTTC. Amino acid sequence: CASSLFRIPNPNEQFF. The chain carries TRBV27 and TRBJ2-1; no clear D. CDR3 length equals 16 residues. Germline-derived CDR1 and CDR2 are MNHEY and SMNVEV (reference sequence). The V end lost 3 bases, the J end lost 6 bases, and 18 bases lay between the germline ends.

This chain connects TRBV4-1 to TRBJ2-7; perhaps TRBD2 as D (5 bases). Germline CDR1 is MGHRA and CDR2 is YSYEKL. The CDR3 runs 14 residues. Between the trimmed V and J ends, which lost 1 base and 3 bases, there was a span of 10 bases. CDR3 region: CASSQVAGDYEQYF. The CDR3 coding sequence is TGCGCCAGCAGCCAAGTGGCCGGGGACTACGAGCAGTACTTC.

The chain couples TRBV28 to TRBJ2-7, with 10 positions matching TRBD2. Unmatched junction bases numbered 6, after V lost 2 bases and J lost 2 bases. The CDR3 extends over 16 amino acids. Per germline, CDR1 MDHEN and CDR2 SYDVKM. The CDR3 protein is CASSLTGTSVPYEQYF. The DNA for the CDR3 is TGTGCCAGCAGTTTAACCGGGACTAGCGTACCCTACGAGCAGTACTTC.

V and J are TRBV11-1 and TRBJ1-1; D is ambiguous. Deletions cut 1 base from V and 0 bases from J, with 9 bases between. This CDR3 region has 15 residues. Germline V gene data show CDR1 as SGHAT and CDR2 as FQDESV (reference sequence). CDR3 nucleotides: TGTGCCAGCAGCTTAGGCCAGAACTTGAACACTGAAGCTTTCTTT. This codes for CASSLGQNLNTEAFF.

This chain links TRBV19 with TRBJ1-5; tentatively, D is TRBD1 (6 bases). Germline V gives CDR1 LNHDA, CDR2 SQIVND (reference sequence). The CDR3 loop spans 15 amino acids. With 4 bases removed from V and 3 bases from J, the gap between germline ends came to 13 bases. CDR3 bases: TGTGCCAGTAGTACAGCGACAGGACACAATCAGCCCCAGCATTTT. It yields the protein CASSTATGHNQPQHF.

This clone appeared a single time. This chain links TRBV2 with TRBJ2-2; D is possibly TRBD2 (6 bases). The CDR3 contains 16 residues. CDR1 is SNHLY, CDR2 FYNNEI, per germline. Deletions cut 5 bases from V and 4 bases from J, with 17 bases between. The CDR3, as DNA: TGTGCCAGCAGTCTACCACGGGGGAGCCTCACCGGGGAGCTGTTTTTT. Its translation: CASSLPRGSLTGELFF.

This clone turned up a few times. V gene TRBV10-1 combines with J gene TRBJ2-7, with D uncertain. CDR3 size: 13 residues. V was clipped by 0 bases and J by 5 bases, with 8 bases between them. Germline CDR1 WNHNN, CDR2 SYGVQD (reference sequence). The CDR3 DNA reads as TGCGCCAGCAGTGAGTCGATGTTGCACGAGCAGTACTTC. Translating it yields CASSESMLHEQYF.

This clone was seen a handful of times. CDR3 nucleotides: TGTGCCAGCAGCACCCGCCGCGGGAGCGGAAACACCGGGGAGCTGTTTTTT. Its protein product is CASSTRRGSGNTGELFF. This chain uses TRBV21-1 with TRBJ2-2; TRBD2 is the table's D call and was not checked against the DNA. TRBV21-1 is deemed a pseudogene. This CDR3 comprises 17 residues.

This chain connects TRBV7-2 to TRBJ1-4, with D unclear. This CDR3 is 13 amino acids long. The germline gives CDR1 SGHTA, CDR2 FQGNSA. Trimming shortened V by 3 bases and J by 5 bases, and 7 bases separated the two germline ends. CDR3 nucleotide sequence: TGTGCCAGCAGCTTTGGAAGAAATGAAAAACTGTTTTTT. This encodes CASSFGRNEKLFF.

The chain joins TRBV6-1 to TRBJ2-7, with 10 nucleotides matching TRBD1. The CDR3 runs 14 residues. Germline CDR1 and CDR2: MNHNS and SASEGT. V gave up 10 bases and J gave up 4 bases; unmatched junction bases: 10. CDR3 nucleotides: TGTGCCACCCAGGAAGGGACAGGGGTATACGAGCAGTACTTC. Amino acid sequence: CATQEGTGVYEQYF.

The V and J genes are TRBV13 and TRBJ2-3, with D unresolved. Germline V gives CDR1 PRHDT, CDR2 FYEKMQ (reference sequence). V lost 3 bases and J lost 4, with 14 bases in between. CDR3 length: 15 residues. CDR3 loop: CASSFVGYGPDTQYF. The DNA for the CDR3 is TGTGCCAGCAGCTTCGTGGGCTACGGCCCAGATACGCAGTATTTT.

The J gene is TRBJ2-3, the V gene TRBV1; TRBD2 is the table's D call, not checked against the DNA. TRBV1 is annotated as a pseudogene. CDR3 size: 19 residues. DNA of the CDR3: TGCACCAGCAGCCAAGAGAGTGGGAGGGAGGGCCATGACACAGATACGCAGTATTTT. It yields the protein CTSSQESGREGHDTDTQYF.

The rearrangement joins TRBV7-6 to TRBJ2-7; D gene unclear. With 5 bases removed from V and 2 bases from J, the gap between germline ends came to 13 bases. This CDR3 is 14 amino acids long. The germline V gene has CDR1 SGHVS and CDR2 FNYEAQ. The CDR3 protein is CASSPGSRTYEQYF. For the CDR3, the DNA is TGTGCCAGCAGCCCCGGTTCCAGAACCTACGAGCAGTACTTC.

V usage is TRBV4-1 and J usage is TRBJ2-1; D not resolved. Germline V CDR1 and CDR2: MGHRA, YSYEKL. The CDR3 is 15 amino acids. Trimming removed 0 bases at V and 5 bases at J, with 11 bases between. CDR3 DNA: TGCGCCAGCAGCCAAGATGTAGGCACCCACAATGAGCAGTTCTTC. Protein: CASSQDVGTHNEQFF.